Below are 10 T cell receptor beta chains sequenced from a single sample in a study of T-cell reconstitution after alpha-beta-depleted transplantation in children. Molecular barcoding with unique molecular identifiers was used for the TCRbeta library. In TCRdb, the PCR reads were re-called with MiXCR into one record per CDR3 protein. The sample has over 200,000 distinct CDR3 sequences, approximately 17% seen once. The specimen comprised PBMCs, mostly from graft donor cells, sampled 360 days after TCRalphabeta/CD19-depleted stem cell transplant. Receptors were obtained from a male patient between 2 and 9 years old who had a stem cell transplant for acute lymphoblastic leukemia, so the T cells may come from the graft donor.

V gene TRBV5-1 combines with J gene TRBJ2-1, with TRBD2 matching 11 bases. V lost 5 bases to trimming and J lost 9 bases; unmatched junction nucleotides: 10. Germline-derived CDR1 and CDR2 are SGHRS and YFSETQ. CDR3 length equals 15 residues. This CDR3 is CASRDTSGSFGEQFF. The CDR3 coding sequence is TGCGCCAGCAGAGATACTAGCGGGAGCTTCGGTGAGCAGTTCTTC.

The gene calls are TRBV6-5 and TRBJ2-7, with 8 bases identical to TRBD1. Trimming cost V 4 bases and J 0 bases; bases outside gene matches: 5. The CDR3 has 15 residues. Germline lookup yields CDR1 MNHEY and CDR2 SVGAGI. In nucleotides, the CDR3 is TGTGCCAGCAGTTCCCGACAGGGGAACTCCTACGAGCAGTACTTC. Translation gives CASSSRQGNSYEQYF.

This clonotype was observed at least ten times. The chain recombines TRBV12-3 or TRBV12-4 with TRBJ2-5; unclear D gene. The CDR3 is 12 amino acids. The V and J ends lost 5 bases and 5 bases respectively, with 9 bases between them. The CDR3 is CASSRSDETQYF. In DNA form, the CDR3 reads TGTGCCAGCAGTCGATCGGATGAGACCCAGTACTTC.

This clonotype was counted many times. The chain joins TRBV29-1 to TRBJ2-3, with D perhaps TRBD2 (6 bases). CDR3 size: 14 residues. The V gene lost 7 bases and the J gene lost 2 bases, with 16 bases spanning the gap. Per germline, CDR1 SQVTM and CDR2 ANQGSEA. The CDR3: CSAKRGTATDTQYF. The CDR3 DNA is TGCAGCGCAAAACGGGGGACGGCCACAGATACGCAGTATTTT.

The gene calls are TRBV12-3 or TRBV12-4 and TRBJ2-5, with D possibly TRBD1 on 6 matching bases. CDR3 size: 14 residues. Trimming removed 2 bases at V and 5 bases at J, with 12 bases between. The CDR3 protein is CASSLRGRPETQYF. The CDR3 region has the DNA TGTGCCAGCAGTTTAAGGGGGAGACCCGAGACCCAGTACTTC.

The V and J genes are TRBV10-3 and TRBJ2-5; D is ambiguous. This CDR3 has 16 residues. From germline, CDR1 is ENHRY and CDR2 SYGVKD. V gave up 0 bases and J gave up 7 bases, with 18 bases separating them. The CDR3 here is CAISESNAQTEATQYF. The CDR3 coding sequence is TGTGCCATCAGTGAGTCGAATGCACAGACTGAAGCGACCCAGTACTTC.

This clonotype came up a few times. V and J are TRBV30 and TRBJ2-7; tentative D call: TRBD1 (8 bases). The CDR3 has 17 residues. V shed 5 bases and J shed 2 bases, with 25 bases lying between them. CDR1 GTSNPN and CDR2 SVGIG come from the germline V gene (reference sequence). This chain's CDR3 is CAWRGGAGGGLAYEQYF. The CDR3 DNA reads TGTGCCTGGCGTGGGGGGGCAGGGGGCGGGTTAGCCTACGAGCAGTACTTC.

This clonotype appeared a few times. The chain has TRBV4-3 and TRBJ2-5, with 7 bases matching TRBD2. CDR3 size: 15 residues. Germline trimming cut 0 bases from V and 5 bases from J; bases unmatched to any gene: 6. Germline-derived CDR1 and CDR2 are LGHNA and YSLEER. Here the CDR3 reads CASSQDRGVLETQYF. The CDR3 DNA reads as TGCGCCAGCAGCCAAGATCGGGGGGTCCTGGAGACCCAGTACTTC.

This clonotype was counted only a few times. The chain has TRBV2 and TRBJ1-3; weak D call: TRBD1 (6 bases). The V gene lost 3 bases and the J gene lost 1 base, with 13 bases spanning the gap. This CDR3 has 16 residues. Germline-derived CDR1 and CDR2 are SNHLY and FYNNEI. The CDR3: CASSEQGGGSGNTIYF. The CDR3 DNA reads TGTGCCAGCAGTGAGCAGGGAGGGGGGTCTGGAAACACCATATATTTT.

This rearrangement joins TRBV29-1 to TRBJ2-5, with D unclear. Trimming left V 4 bases short and J 4 bases short, with 13 bases between. This CDR3 contains 13 residues. From germline, CDR1 is SQVTM and CDR2 ANQGSEA. CDR3: CSVGALERETQYF. In nucleotides, the CDR3 is TGCAGCGTTGGGGCTCTAGAGCGAGAGACCCAGTACTTC.